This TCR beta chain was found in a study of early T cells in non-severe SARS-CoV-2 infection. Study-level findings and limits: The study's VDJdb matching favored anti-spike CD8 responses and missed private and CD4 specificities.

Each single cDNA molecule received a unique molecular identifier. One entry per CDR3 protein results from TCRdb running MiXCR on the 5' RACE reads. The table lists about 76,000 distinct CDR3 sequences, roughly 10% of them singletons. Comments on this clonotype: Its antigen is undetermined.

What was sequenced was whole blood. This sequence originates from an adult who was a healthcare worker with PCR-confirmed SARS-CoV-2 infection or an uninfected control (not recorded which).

CDR3 region: CSASGTGASELFF. As DNA, the CDR3 is TGCAGTGCTTCCGGGACAGGGGCCTCGGAACTGTTTTTT. This rearrangement joins TRBV20-1 to TRBJ1-4, with 10 nucleotides matching TRBD1. This CDR3 contains 13 residues. Germline CDR1 reads DFQATT; CDR2 reads SNEGSKA (reference sequence). V was clipped by 5 bases and J by 12 bases; unmatched bases: 9.